The clone carrying this T cell receptor (beta chain) was seen only a few times. What it recognizes is unknown. The sample originates from a study of CD8+ T cells in alopecia areata. Study-level background: Patients given treatment had severity scored by the percentage of scalp area affected. Study-level findings and limits: Tofacitinib delivered significant drops in scalp clonality and in expanded CD8+ clones among the top 100.

The treatment was: oral pan-JAK inhibitor, 5-10 mg twice daily. In alopecia areata patients, both lesional scalp punch biopsies and peripheral blood were collected. RNA extraction was followed by reverse transcription into cDNA, which acted as the sequencing template. TCRdb's table, derived via immunoSEQ multiplex PCR, lists solely in-frame clones and lacks some. The data contain around 180,000 clones, roughly 60% of them singletons. Germline CDR1 reads SQVTM; CDR2 reads ANQGSEA. The CDR3 spans 15 residues. V was pared by 3 bases and J by 1 base, with 7 bases of the junction left unmatched. This TCR was sampled from a human donor with alopecia areata. Sequenced here: CD4+ T cells sorted from blood, sampled at week 24, from a patient treated with tofacitinib. The V call is TRBV29-1, the J call TRBJ2-7, with 9 bases matching TRBD1. The CDR3 loop is CSVDLGQGNSYEQYF. The CDR3 nucleotides read TGCAGCGTTGATTTGGGACAGGGAAATTCCTACGAGCAGTACTTC.